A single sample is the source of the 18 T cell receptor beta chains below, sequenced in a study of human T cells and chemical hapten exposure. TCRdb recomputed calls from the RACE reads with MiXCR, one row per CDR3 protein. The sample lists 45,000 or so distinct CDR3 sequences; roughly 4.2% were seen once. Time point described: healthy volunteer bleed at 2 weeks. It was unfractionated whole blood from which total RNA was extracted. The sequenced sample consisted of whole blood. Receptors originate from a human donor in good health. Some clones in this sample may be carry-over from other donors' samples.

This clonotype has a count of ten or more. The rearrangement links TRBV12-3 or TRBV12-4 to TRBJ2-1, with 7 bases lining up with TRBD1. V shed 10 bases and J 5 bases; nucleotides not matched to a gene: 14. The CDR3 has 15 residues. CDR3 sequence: CANVDRDPLNNEQFF. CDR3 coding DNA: TGTGCCAACGTTGACAGGGACCCCCTTAACAATGAGCAGTTCTTC.

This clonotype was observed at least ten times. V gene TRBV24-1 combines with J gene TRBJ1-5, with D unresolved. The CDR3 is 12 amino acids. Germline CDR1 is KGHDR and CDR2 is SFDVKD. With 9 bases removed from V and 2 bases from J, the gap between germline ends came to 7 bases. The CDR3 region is CATGSGNQPQHF. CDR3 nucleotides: TGTGCCACCGGCTCCGGCAATCAGCCCCAGCATTTT.

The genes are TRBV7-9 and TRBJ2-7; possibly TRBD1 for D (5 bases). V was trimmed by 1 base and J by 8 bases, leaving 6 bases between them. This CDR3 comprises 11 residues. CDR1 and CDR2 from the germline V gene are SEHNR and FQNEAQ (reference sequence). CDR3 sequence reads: CASSLEGQQYF. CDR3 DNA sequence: TGTGCCAGCAGCTTAGAGGGGCAGCAGTACTTC.

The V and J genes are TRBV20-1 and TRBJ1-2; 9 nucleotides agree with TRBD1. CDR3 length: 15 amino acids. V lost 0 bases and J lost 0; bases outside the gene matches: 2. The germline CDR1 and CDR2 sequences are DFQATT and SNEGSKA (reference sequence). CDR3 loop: CSARDTGGANYGYTF. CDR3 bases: TGCAGTGCTAGAGATACAGGGGGCGCTAACTATGGCTACACCTTC.

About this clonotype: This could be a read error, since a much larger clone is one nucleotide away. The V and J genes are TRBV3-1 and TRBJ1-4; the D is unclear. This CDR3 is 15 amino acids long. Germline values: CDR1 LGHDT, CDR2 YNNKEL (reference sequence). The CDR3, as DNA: TGTGCCAGAAGCCAAGGAGGCAGCAGTAATGAAAAACTGTTTTTT. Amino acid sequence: CARSQGGSSNEKLFF.

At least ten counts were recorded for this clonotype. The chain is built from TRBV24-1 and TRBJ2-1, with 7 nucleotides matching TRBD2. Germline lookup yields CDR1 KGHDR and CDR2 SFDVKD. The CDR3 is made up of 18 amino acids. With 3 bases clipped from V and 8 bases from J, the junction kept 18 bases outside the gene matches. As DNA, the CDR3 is TGTGCCACCAGTGATAGGTTGATACAAGCGGGACGGTTCGATGAGCAGTTCTTC. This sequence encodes CATSDRLIQAGRFDEQFF.

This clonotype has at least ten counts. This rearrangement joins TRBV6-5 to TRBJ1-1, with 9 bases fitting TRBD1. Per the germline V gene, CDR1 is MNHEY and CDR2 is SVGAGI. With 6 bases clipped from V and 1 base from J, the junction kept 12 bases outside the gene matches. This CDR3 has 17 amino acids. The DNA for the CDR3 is TGTGCCAGCAGCCGAGAGAACAGGGGGCCTAGGAACACTGAAGCTTTCTTT. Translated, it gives CASSRENRGPRNTEAFF.

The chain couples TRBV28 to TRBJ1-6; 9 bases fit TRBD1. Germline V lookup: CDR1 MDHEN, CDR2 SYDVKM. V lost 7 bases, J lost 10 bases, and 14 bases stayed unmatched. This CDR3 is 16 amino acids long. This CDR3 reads CASTSYRGQGSSPLHF. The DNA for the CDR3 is TGTGCCAGCACCTCCTACCGAGGACAGGGGAGCTCACCCCTCCACTTT.

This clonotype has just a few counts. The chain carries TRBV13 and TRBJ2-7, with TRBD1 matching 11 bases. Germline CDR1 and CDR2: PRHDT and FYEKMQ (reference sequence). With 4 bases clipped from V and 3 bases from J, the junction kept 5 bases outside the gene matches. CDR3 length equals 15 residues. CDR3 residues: CASSSGQGANYEQYF. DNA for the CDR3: TGTGCCAGCAGCTCTGGACAGGGGGCCAACTACGAGCAGTACTTC.

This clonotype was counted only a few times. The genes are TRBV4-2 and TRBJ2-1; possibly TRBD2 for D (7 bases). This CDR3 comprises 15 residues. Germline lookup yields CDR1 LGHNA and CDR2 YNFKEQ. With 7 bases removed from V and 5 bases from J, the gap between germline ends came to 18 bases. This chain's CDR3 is CASTPRIGGDNEQFF. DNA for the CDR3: TGTGCCAGCACCCCTCGAATAGGGGGGGACAATGAGCAGTTCTTC.

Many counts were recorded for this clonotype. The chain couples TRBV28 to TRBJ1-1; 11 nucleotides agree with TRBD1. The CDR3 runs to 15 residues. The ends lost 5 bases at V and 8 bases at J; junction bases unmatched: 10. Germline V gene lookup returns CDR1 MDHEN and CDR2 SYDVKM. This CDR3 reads CASSRDRGGTSEAFF. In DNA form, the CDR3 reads TGTGCCAGCAGTCGGGACAGGGGGGGTACTTCAGAAGCTTTCTTT. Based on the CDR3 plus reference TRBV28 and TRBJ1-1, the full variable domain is DVKVTQSSRYLVKRTGEKVFLECVQDMDHENMFWYRQDPGLGLRLIYFSYDVKMKEKGDIPEGYSVSREKKERFSLILESASTNQTSMYLCASSRDRGGTSEAFFGQGTRLTVV.

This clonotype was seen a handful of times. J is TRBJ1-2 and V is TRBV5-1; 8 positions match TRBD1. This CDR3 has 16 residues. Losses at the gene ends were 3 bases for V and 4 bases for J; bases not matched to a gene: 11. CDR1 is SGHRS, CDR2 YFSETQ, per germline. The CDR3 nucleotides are TGCGCCAGCAGCTCCCGAGGACAGGGTATCGTCTATGGCTACACCTTC. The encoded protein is CASSSRGQGIVYGYTF.

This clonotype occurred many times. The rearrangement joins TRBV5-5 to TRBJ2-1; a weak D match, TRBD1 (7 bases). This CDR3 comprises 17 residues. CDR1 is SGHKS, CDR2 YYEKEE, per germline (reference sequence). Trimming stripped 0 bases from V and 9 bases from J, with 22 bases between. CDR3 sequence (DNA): TGTGCCAGCAGCTTGGCCGCGGGACAGCTACAATGGGGTGAGCAGTTCTTC. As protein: CASSLAAGQLQWGEQFF.

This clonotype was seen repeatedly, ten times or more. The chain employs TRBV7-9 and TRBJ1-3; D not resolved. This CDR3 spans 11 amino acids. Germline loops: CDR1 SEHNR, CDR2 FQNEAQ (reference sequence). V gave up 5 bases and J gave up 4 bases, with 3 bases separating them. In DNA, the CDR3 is TGTGCCAGCAGCCCAGGAAACACCATATATTTT. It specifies CASSPGNTIYF.

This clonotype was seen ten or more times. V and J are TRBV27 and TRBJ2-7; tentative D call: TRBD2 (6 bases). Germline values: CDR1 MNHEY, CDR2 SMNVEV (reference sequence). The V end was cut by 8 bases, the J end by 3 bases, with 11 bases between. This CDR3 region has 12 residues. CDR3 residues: CASGGKSYEQYF. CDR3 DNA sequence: TGTGCCAGCGGGGGGAAAAGCTACGAGCAGTACTTC.

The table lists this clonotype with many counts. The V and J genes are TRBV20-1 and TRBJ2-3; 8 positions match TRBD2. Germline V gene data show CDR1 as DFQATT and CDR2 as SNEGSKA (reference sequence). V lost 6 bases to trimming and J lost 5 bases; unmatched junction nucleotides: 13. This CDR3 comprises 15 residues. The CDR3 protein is CSAPRTSWVGDTQYF. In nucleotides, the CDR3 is TGCAGTGCCCCCCGGACTAGCTGGGTGGGAGATACGCAGTATTTT.

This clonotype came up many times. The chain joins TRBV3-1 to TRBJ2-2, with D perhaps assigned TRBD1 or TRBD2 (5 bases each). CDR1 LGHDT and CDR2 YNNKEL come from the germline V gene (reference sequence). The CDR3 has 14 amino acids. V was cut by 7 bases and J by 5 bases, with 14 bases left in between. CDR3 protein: CASTHEGRTGELFF. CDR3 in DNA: TGTGCCAGCACCCACGAGGGGCGGACCGGGGAGCTGTTTTTT.

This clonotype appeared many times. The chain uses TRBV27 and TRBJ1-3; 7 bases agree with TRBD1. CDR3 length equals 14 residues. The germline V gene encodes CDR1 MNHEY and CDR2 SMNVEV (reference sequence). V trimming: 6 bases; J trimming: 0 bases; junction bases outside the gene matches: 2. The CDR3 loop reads CASSTGVSGNTIYF. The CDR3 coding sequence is TGTGCCAGCAGCACAGGGGTCTCTGGAAACACCATATATTTT.